The 16 T cell receptor beta chains below were found in one sample sequenced in a study of T cells after yellow fever vaccination. One entry per CDR3 protein results from TCRdb running MiXCR on the 5' RACE reads. The profile shows some 420,000 distinct CDR3 sequences, 15% to 20% of them singletons. Specimen: PBMCs, collected before the yellow fever booster vaccination. The origin of the receptors is a man between 18 and 29 years old who received the YFV17D yellow fever vaccine.

This chain links TRBV2 with TRBJ1-1; D perhaps matches TRBD1 (6 bases). V was shortened by 4 bases and J by 0 bases, with 15 bases between the two germline ends. The CDR3 sequence is 16 residues long. Germline assignment: CDR1 SNHLY and CDR2 FYNNEI. In nucleotides, the CDR3 is TGTGCCAGCAGTGCACGGAGGGACAAACTGAACACTGAAGCTTTCTTT. This codes for CASSARRDKLNTEAFF.

This clonotype appeared a few times. The V and J genes are TRBV5-1 and TRBJ1-2; D unclear. Germline-derived CDR1 and CDR2 are SGHRS and YFSETQ. CDR3 length equals 13 residues. The V end lost 1 base, the J end lost 4 bases, and 8 bases lay between the germline ends. Written as DNA, the CDR3 is TGCGCCAGCAGCTTGATCGGCGTCTATGGCTACACCTTC. Translation gives CASSLIGVYGYTF. Drawing the rest from reference TRBV5-1 and TRBJ1-2, the complete variable domain is KAGVTQTPRYLIKTRGQQVTLSCSPISGHRSVSWYQQTPGQGLQFLFEYFSETQRNKGNFPGRFSGRQFSNSRSEMNVSTLELGDSALYLCASSLIGVYGYTFGSGTRLTVV.

This clonotype has only a few counts. Written as DNA, the CDR3 is TGTGCCATCAGTGAGTCAATAGACGAGCAGTACTTC. This codes for CAISESIDEQYF. This rearrangement joins TRBV10-3 to TRBJ2-7; no reliable D call. The V gene lost 0 bases and the J gene lost 5 bases, with 5 bases spanning the gap. Germline-derived CDR1 and CDR2 are ENHRY and SYGVKD. CDR3 size: 12 residues.

This clonotype was counted between two and nine times. The chain has TRBV6-6 and TRBJ1-1, with D maybe TRBD1 (5 bases). CDR3 length: 13 residues. V was trimmed by 2 bases and J by 10 bases, leaving 14 bases between them. The germline V gene encodes CDR1 MNHNY and CDR2 SVGAGI (reference sequence). The CDR3 protein is CASSYPTGRGAFF. Written as DNA, the CDR3 is TGTGCCAGCAGTTACCCGACCGGGAGGGGAGCTTTCTTT.

This clonotype was detected only a few times. The chain's CDR3 is CASSPARAIGDEQFF. CDR3 DNA sequence: TGTGCCAGCAGCCCCGCCAGGGCCATTGGGGATGAGCAGTTCTTC. J is TRBJ2-1 and V is TRBV7-9; D is perhaps TRBD1 (5 bases). This CDR3 comprises 15 residues. With 5 bases removed from V and 8 bases from J, the gap between germline ends came to 19 bases. Germline CDR1 reads SEHNR; CDR2 reads FQNEAQ (reference sequence).

The CDR3 loop is CASSAALNEKLFF. The CDR3 bases are TGTGCCAGCAGCGCCGCCCTGAATGAAAAACTGTTTTTT. The genes are TRBV9 and TRBJ1-4; no reliable D call. Trimming shortened V by 3 bases and J by 5 bases, and 8 bases separated the two germline ends. This CDR3 comprises 13 residues. CDR1 SGDLS and CDR2 YYNGEE come from the germline V gene.

The J gene is TRBJ1-6, the V gene TRBV7-8; 8 nucleotides align to TRBD1. Looked up from germline, CDR1 is SGHVS and CDR2 is FQNEAQ. Trimming removed 5 bases from V and 7 bases from J; junction bases left unmatched: 7. This CDR3 region has 15 residues. CDR3 DNA sequence: TGTGCCAGCAGCCCCCAGGGACAGGCGAATTCACCCCTCCACTTT. Its protein is CASSPQGQANSPLHF.

DNA for the CDR3: TGTGCCAGCAGCTTAACTAGCGGGGCGGCCTACAATGAGCAGTTCTTC. Protein: CASSLTSGAAYNEQFF. The J gene is TRBJ2-1, the V gene TRBV7-3, with 8 bases fitting TRBD2. The CDR3 runs to 16 residues. V was pared by 0 bases and J by 2 bases, with 3 bases of the junction left unmatched. Germline V gene data show CDR1 as SGHTA and CDR2 as FQGTGA.

In this sample, this clonotype turned up a few times. Here the CDR3 reads CASSFGPSGHPTTTDTQYF. The CDR3 bases are TGTGCCAGCAGTTTCGGGCCTTCGGGACACCCAACGACCACAGATACGCAGTATTTT. The gene calls are TRBV28 and TRBJ2-3; tentative D call: TRBD1 (6 bases). Germline lookup yields CDR1 MDHEN and CDR2 SYDVKM. Deletions cut 3 bases from V and 2 bases from J, with 24 bases between. CDR3 length equals 19 residues.

V is TRBV6-6 and J is TRBJ1-1; D remains unclear. V lost 7 bases to trimming and J lost 1 base, with 13 bases between them. This CDR3 has 14 residues. Germline assignment: CDR1 MNHNY and CDR2 SVGAGI (reference sequence). CDR3 region: CASTPRQWNTEAFF. The CDR3 region has the DNA TGTGCCAGCACCCCTCGGCAGTGGAACACTGAAGCTTTCTTT.

The rearrangement links TRBV4-1 to TRBJ2-7, with 7 positions matching TRBD1. Germline V gives CDR1 MGHRA, CDR2 YSYEKL. V was clipped by 4 bases and J by 2 bases; unmatched bases: 8. This CDR3 is built from 15 residues. DNA of the CDR3: TGCGCCAGCAGCCGGCTGGTAGGGGGCCCCTACGAGCAGTACGTC. This translates into CASSRLVGGPYEQYV.

This chain uses TRBV20-1 with TRBJ2-2, with a possible D match to TRBD1 (6 bases). The CDR3 extends over 12 amino acids. Germline CDR1 DFQATT, CDR2 SNEGSKA (reference sequence). V gave up 6 bases and J gave up 6 bases, with 11 bases separating them. The DNA of the CDR3 is TGCAGTGCCGCCTGGGGGCCCGGGGAGCTGTTTTTT. Translating it yields CSAAWGPGELFF.

V usage is TRBV7-2 and J usage is TRBJ2-3; D is unresolved. The CDR3 sequence is 14 residues long. Looked up from germline, CDR1 is SGHTA and CDR2 is FQGNSA. Trimming stripped 4 bases from V and 2 bases from J, with 10 bases between. The CDR3 reads CASSSGYSTDTQYF. As DNA, the CDR3 is TGTGCCAGCAGCTCTGGATATTCCACAGATACGCAGTATTTT.

CDR3 sequence (DNA): TGTGCCAGCAGTGAAAATAGCGGGGGGGCCAGGGAGCAGTTCTTC. This translates into CASSENSGGAREQFF. The V and J genes are TRBV2 and TRBJ2-1, with 11 bases aligning to TRBD2. In germline, CDR1 is SNHLY, CDR2 FYNNEI. Trimming cost V 2 bases and J 10 bases; bases outside gene matches: 7. The CDR3 is 15 residues long. The entire variable domain, with the rest obtained from reference TRBV2 and TRBJ2-1, is as follows: EPEVTQTPSHQVTQMGQEVILRCVPISNHLYFYWYRQILGQKVEFLVSFYNNEISEKSEIFDDQFSVERPDGSNFTLKIRSTKLEDSAMYFCASSENSGGAREQFFGPGTRLTVL.

This clonotype was detected a few times. The V and J genes are TRBV12-3 or TRBV12-4 and TRBJ2-2; D gene unclear. Trimming cost V 5 bases and J 7 bases, with 14 bases left between them. This CDR3 is 14 amino acids long. The CDR3 protein is CASSLGRSGGELFF. The CDR3 nucleotides are TGTGCCAGCAGTCTCGGCCGGTCGGGCGGGGAGCTGTTTTTT.

The genes are TRBV6-6 and TRBJ2-1, with D perhaps matching TRBD1 (6 bases). V was trimmed by 6 bases and J by 6 bases, leaving 18 bases between them. The germline CDR1 and CDR2 sequences are MNHNY and SVGAGI (reference sequence). The CDR3 covers 15 residues. The CDR3: CASSSDRILGNEQFF. CDR3 nucleotides: TGTGCCAGCAGCTCCGACAGGATACTTGGCAATGAGCAGTTCTTC.